The 6 T cell receptor beta chains listed next were all sequenced from one sample in a study of blood T cell repertoires in COVID-19. Assay: immunoSEQ multiplex PCR; the TCRdb copy retains only in-frame clones and omits some. The sample has roughly 150,000 clones, under 85% seen once; the top ten hold 1.5% to 2%. Material: PBMCs or T cells enriched from blood (not recorded which). These receptors were taken from a woman aged 18-29 years who had been exposed to COVID-19.

The chain is built from TRBV6-5 and TRBJ2-7; TRBD1 matches at 10 bases. The CDR3 length is 16 residues. The V segment lost 0 bases and the J segment 3 bases; nucleotides outside the gene matches: 5. Germline values: CDR1 MNHEY, CDR2 SVGAGI. CDR3 protein: CASSYSYGTGDYEQYF. CDR3 DNA sequence: TGTGCCAGCAGTTACTCGTACGGGACAGGGGACTACGAGCAGTACTTC.

The chain carries TRBV5-4 and TRBJ2-3; no reliable D call. Trimming took 0 bases from V and 5 from J, leaving 4 bases between them. Germline CDR1 and CDR2: SGHNT and YYREEE (reference sequence). The CDR3 sequence is 12 residues long. CDR3 in DNA: TGTGCCAGCAGCTTGGATATAGATACGCAGTATTTT. Amino acids: CASSLDIDTQYF.

The chain combines TRBV3-1 (or the pseudogene TRBV3-2) with TRBJ2-1, with 7 nucleotides matching TRBD2. Germline CDR1 is LGHDT and CDR2 is YNNKEL (reference sequence). The CDR3 sequence is 17 residues long. Germline trimming cut 1 base from V and 0 bases from J; bases unmatched to any gene: 6. This CDR3 is CASSQGGLAVSYNEQFF. CDR3 bases: TGTGCCAGCAGCCAAGGTGGGCTAGCGGTCTCCTACAATGAGCAGTTCTTC.

This chain joins TRBV2 and TRBJ1-2; 8 nucleotides agree with TRBD1. This CDR3 has 13 residues. Germline CDR1 reads SNHLY; CDR2 reads FYNNEI. V lost 4 bases and J lost 4; bases outside the gene matches: 2. Written as DNA, the CDR3 is TGTGCCAGCAGTGCGGACAGGGCCTATGGCTACACCTTC. This gives the protein CASSADRAYGYTF. The whole variable domain, remainder taken from reference TRBV2 and TRBJ1-2, is EPEVTQTPSHQVTQMGQEVILRCVPISNHLYFYWYRQILGQKVEFLVSFYNNEISEKSEIFDDQFSVERPDGSNFTLKIRSTKLEDSAMYFCASSADRAYGYTFGSGTRLTVV.

This chain uses TRBV27 with TRBJ1-1; possibly TRBD1 for D (6 bases). This CDR3 has 15 residues. Germline V CDR1 and CDR2: MNHEY, SMNVEV (reference sequence). Deletions cut 1 base from V and 3 bases from J, with 12 bases between. The CDR3 protein is CASSLLKGGDTEAFF. The CDR3 nucleotides are TGTGCCAGCAGTTTATTGAAGGGGGGGGACACTGAAGCTTTCTTT.

This clone appeared a few times. The chain joins TRBV14 to TRBJ1-6, with TRBD1 as a possible D gene (6 bases). This CDR3 contains 16 residues. Looked up from germline, CDR1 is SGHDN and CDR2 is FVKESK. The V end was cut by 1 base, the J end by 7 bases, with 14 bases between. This CDR3 reads CASSQVNRALNSPLHF. The CDR3 bases are TGTGCCAGCAGCCAAGTCAACAGGGCTTTGAATTCACCCCTCCACTTT.